These 14 T cell receptor beta chains originate from one sample sequenced in a study of blood T cell repertoires in COVID-19. The repertoire was sequenced with immunoSEQ multiplex PCR; TCRdb's copy has only in-frame clones and lacks some. The table shows about 110,000 clones, with over 75% occurring only once. The material sequenced was peripheral blood. The receptors stem from an elderly woman with active or convalescent COVID-19.

The V and J genes are TRBV4-1 and TRBJ2-3, with 11 bases that match TRBD2. CDR3 size: 17 residues. V was clipped by 0 bases and J by 3 bases; unmatched bases: 5. Germline V gene sequence: CDR1 MGHRA, CDR2 YSYEKL. CDR3 sequence: CASSQEPGLAGTDTQYF. As DNA, the CDR3 is TGCGCCAGCAGCCAAGAGCCAGGACTAGCGGGTACAGATACGCAGTATTTT.

The chain employs TRBV27 and TRBJ1-6, with D possibly being TRBD1 (5 bases). CDR1 MNHEY and CDR2 SMNVEV come from the germline V gene (reference sequence). Trimming took 4 bases from V and 7 from J, leaving 14 bases between them. The CDR3 consists of 15 residues. This CDR3 reads CASSSRDTGNSPLHF. DNA for the CDR3: TGTGCCAGCAGTTCCCGAGACACAGGAAATTCACCCCTCCACTTT.

The chain is built from TRBV6-5 and TRBJ1-6; 9 bases map to TRBD1. The germline V gene encodes CDR1 MNHEY and CDR2 SVGAGI. This CDR3 has 14 residues. J gave up 8 bases and V 4 bases, and 3 bases lay outside the gene matches. This CDR3 reads CASSWTGVDSPLHF. CDR3 bases: TGTGCCAGCAGTTGGACAGGGGTCGATTCACCCCTCCACTTT.

V is TRBV5-1 and J is TRBJ2-5, with TRBD1 matching 7 bases. CDR1 and CDR2 (germline): SGHRS, YFSETQ. CDR3 length equals 14 residues. V was pared by 4 bases and J by 3 bases, with 6 bases of the junction left unmatched. The CDR3 loop is CASSPGTAEETQYF. Written as DNA, the CDR3 is TGCGCCAGCAGCCCTGGGACAGCTGAAGAGACCCAGTACTTC. The whole variable domain, filled in from reference TRBV5-1 and TRBJ2-5, reads KAGVTQTPRYLIKTRGQQVTLSCSPISGHRSVSWYQQTPGQGLQFLFEYFSETQRNKGNFPGRFSGRQFSNSRSEMNVSTLELGDSALYLCASSPGTAEETQYFGPGTRLLVL.

The J gene is TRBJ2-1, the V gene TRBV28; D is perhaps TRBD2 (5 bases). V was trimmed by 4 bases and J by 12 bases, leaving 25 bases between them. The CDR3 has 16 amino acids. Per germline, CDR1 MDHEN and CDR2 SYDVKM. The CDR3 spells CASSYTSGEISSVQFF. DNA of the CDR3: TGTGCCAGCAGTTACACCTCTGGGGAGATCAGTTCTGTGCAGTTCTTC.

The chain is built from TRBV4-1 and TRBJ2-7; TRBD1 is a possible D gene (6 bases). There are 14 residues in the CDR3. The ends were cut back, 4 bases at V and 1 base at J, with 11 bases in the middle. Germline CDR1 MGHRA, CDR2 YSYEKL. The CDR3 loop reads CASSPSTGSYEQYF. The CDR3 DNA follows: TGCGCCAGCAGCCCCTCGACAGGTTCCTACGAGCAGTACTTC.

The J gene is TRBJ2-7, the V gene TRBV7-2; D might be TRBD1 (6 bases). V lost 5 bases to trimming and J lost 0 bases, with 14 bases between them. Germline V gene sequence: CDR1 SGHTA, CDR2 FQGNSA. The CDR3 is 15 residues long. CDR3 residues: CASSPDPGASYEQYF. The CDR3 DNA sequence: TGTGCCAGCAGCCCGGACCCAGGGGCCTCCTACGAGCAGTACTTC.

This chain links TRBV6-1 with TRBJ2-3; 8 bases map to TRBD2. Trimming removed 4 bases from V and 4 bases from J; junction bases left unmatched: 13. Germline lookup yields CDR1 MNHNS and CDR2 SASEGT. The CDR3 covers 17 residues. CDR3 loop: CASSGGPGTSGADTQYF. The CDR3 DNA follows: TGTGCCAGCAGTGGGGGCCCCGGGACTAGTGGAGCAGATACGCAGTATTTT.

The chain has TRBV28 and TRBJ1-1, with D unclear. Per germline, CDR1 MDHEN and CDR2 SYDVKM. This CDR3 is built from 11 residues. CDR3 DNA: TGTGCAGTAAAAGTCGGTCCTGAAGCTTTCTTT. Protein product: CAVKVGPEAFF.

Turning to this clone: The sample has other DNA sequences that encode this CDR3 too. The chain links TRBV5-1 to TRBJ1-4; D not resolved. Germline-derived CDR1 and CDR2 are SGHRS and YFSETQ. This CDR3 has 14 amino acids. The V gene lost 0 bases and the J gene lost 0 bases, with 3 bases spanning the gap. CDR3 in amino acids: CASSLAATNEKLFF. CDR3 DNA sequence: TGCGCCAGCAGCTTGGCCGCAACTAATGAAAAACTGTTTTTT.

V usage is TRBV30 and J usage is TRBJ2-1; tentatively, D is TRBD2 (5 bases). The germline V gene encodes CDR1 GTSNPN and CDR2 SVGIG (reference sequence). This CDR3 comprises 12 residues. Trimming shortened V by 3 bases and J by 7 bases, and 10 bases separated the two germline ends. The CDR3 region has the DNA TGTGCCTGGAGCGTACTAGGGAATGAGCAGTTCTTC. Translating gives CAWSVLGNEQFF.

The rearrangement links TRBV18 to TRBJ2-7, with a weak D call TRBD2 (5 bases). The CDR3 has 16 amino acids. The V gene's germline CDR1 is KGHSH and CDR2 LQKENI. The germline V and J ends were trimmed by 3 bases and 3 bases, with 18 bases remaining between them. The CDR3 here is CASSPHPPAVSYEQYF. CDR3 in DNA: TGTGCCAGCTCACCCCACCCCCCAGCGGTTAGCTACGAGCAGTACTTC.

The V gene is TRBV2, the J gene TRBJ2-3, with 8 positions matching TRBD2. Trimming at V came to 7 bases and at J to 0 bases, leaving 0 bases not matched to a gene. The CDR3 is made up of 13 amino acids. CDR1 is SNHLY and CDR2 is FYNNEI in the germline V gene. The CDR3 nucleotides read TGTGCCAGCAAGCGGGAGAGCACAGATACGCAGTATTTT. It specifies CASKRESTDTQYF.

The rearrangement uses TRBV5-1 and TRBJ2-3; possibly TRBD2 for D (6 bases). V shed 4 bases and J shed 1 base, with 16 bases lying between them. Germline CDR1 is SGHRS and CDR2 is YFSETQ. This CDR3 is built from 16 residues. In DNA, the CDR3 is TGCGCCAGCAGCGTTGGAGGGGTTTCGGGCACAGATACGCAGTATTTT. Its translation is CASSVGGVSGTDTQYF.